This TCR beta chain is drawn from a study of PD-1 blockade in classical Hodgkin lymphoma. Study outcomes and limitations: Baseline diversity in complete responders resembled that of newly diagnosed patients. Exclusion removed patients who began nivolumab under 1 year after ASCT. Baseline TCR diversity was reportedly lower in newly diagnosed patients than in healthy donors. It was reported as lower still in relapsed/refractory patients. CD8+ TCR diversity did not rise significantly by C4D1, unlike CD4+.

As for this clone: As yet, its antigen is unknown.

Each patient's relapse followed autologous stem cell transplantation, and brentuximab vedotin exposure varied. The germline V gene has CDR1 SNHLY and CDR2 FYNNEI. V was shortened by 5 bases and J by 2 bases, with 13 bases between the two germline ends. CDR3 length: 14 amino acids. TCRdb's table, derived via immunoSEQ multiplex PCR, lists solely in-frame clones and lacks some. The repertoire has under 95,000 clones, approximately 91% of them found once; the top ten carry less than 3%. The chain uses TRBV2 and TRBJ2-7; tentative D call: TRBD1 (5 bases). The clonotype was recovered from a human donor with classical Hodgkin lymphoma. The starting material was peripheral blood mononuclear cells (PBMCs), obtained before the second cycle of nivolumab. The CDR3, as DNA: TGTGCCAGCAGTTTTGAAGGGGCCACCTACGAGCAGTACTTC. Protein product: CASSFEGATYEQYF. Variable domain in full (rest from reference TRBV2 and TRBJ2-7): EPEVTQTPSHQVTQMGQEVILRCVPISNHLYFYWYRQILGQKVEFLVSFYNNEISEKSEIFDDQFSVERPDGSNFTLKIRSTKLEDSAMYFCASSFEGATYEQYFGPGTRLTVT.